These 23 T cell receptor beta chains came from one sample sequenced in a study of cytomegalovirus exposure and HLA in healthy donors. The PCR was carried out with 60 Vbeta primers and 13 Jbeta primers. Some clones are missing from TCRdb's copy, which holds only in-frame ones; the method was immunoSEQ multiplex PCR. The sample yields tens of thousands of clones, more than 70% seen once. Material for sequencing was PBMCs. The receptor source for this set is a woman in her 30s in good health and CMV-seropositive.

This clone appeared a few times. The CDR3 DNA reads as TGCGCCAGCAGCTTTCCTTTCGACAGGCCGAACACTGAAGCTTTCTTT. Its translation is CASSFPFDRPNTEAFF. V is TRBV5-1 and J is TRBJ1-1; D might be TRBD1 (6 bases). Germline V lookup: CDR1 SGHRS, CDR2 YFSETQ. This CDR3 spans 16 amino acids. Trimming pared 2 bases from V and 1 base from J, leaving 15 bases between. Complete variable domain (other parts from reference TRBV5-1 and TRBJ1-1): KAGVTQTPRYLIKTRGQQVTLSCSPISGHRSVSWYQQTPGQGLQFLFEYFSETQRNKGNFPGRFSGRQFSNSRSEMNVSTLELGDSALYLCASSFPFDRPNTEAFFGQGTRLTVV.

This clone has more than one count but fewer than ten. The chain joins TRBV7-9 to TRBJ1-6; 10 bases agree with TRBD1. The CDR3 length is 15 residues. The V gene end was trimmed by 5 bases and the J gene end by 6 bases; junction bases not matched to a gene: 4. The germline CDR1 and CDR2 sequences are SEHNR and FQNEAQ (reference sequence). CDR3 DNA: TGTGCCAGCAGCGGCCGGGACAGGGGTAATTCACCCCTCCACTTT. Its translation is CASSGRDRGNSPLHF.

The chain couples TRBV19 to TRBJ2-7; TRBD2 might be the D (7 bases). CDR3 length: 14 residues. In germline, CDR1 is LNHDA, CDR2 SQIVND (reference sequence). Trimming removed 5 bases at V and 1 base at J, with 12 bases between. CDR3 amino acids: CASSSSGTSYEQYF. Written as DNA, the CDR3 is TGTGCCAGTAGTTCCAGCGGGACATCCTACGAGCAGTACTTC.

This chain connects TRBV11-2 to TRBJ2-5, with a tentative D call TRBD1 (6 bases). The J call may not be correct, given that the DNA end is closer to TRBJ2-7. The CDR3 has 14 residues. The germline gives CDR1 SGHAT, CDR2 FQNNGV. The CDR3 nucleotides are TGTGCCAGCAGCCGACAGGTCGCCCTCGGCGAGCAGTACTTC. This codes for CASSRQVALGEQYF.

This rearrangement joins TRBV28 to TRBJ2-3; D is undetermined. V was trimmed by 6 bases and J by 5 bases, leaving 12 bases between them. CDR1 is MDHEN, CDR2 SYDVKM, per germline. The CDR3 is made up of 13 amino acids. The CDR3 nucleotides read TGTGCCAGCAGGGGCATTTCAAGAGATACGCAGTATTTT. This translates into CASRGISRDTQYF.

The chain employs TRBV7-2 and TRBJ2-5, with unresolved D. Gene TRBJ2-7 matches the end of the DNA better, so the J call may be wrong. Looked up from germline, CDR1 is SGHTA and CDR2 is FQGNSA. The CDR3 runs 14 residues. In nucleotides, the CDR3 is TGTGCCAGCAGCTTAGATACGAACTCCTACGAGCAGTACTTC. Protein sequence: CASSLDTNSYEQYF.

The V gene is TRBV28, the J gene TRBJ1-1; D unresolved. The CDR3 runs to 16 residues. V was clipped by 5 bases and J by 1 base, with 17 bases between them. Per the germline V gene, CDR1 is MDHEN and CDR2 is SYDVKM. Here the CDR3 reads CASSPPTGSGNTEAFF. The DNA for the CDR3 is TGTGCCAGCAGTCCCCCCACGGGTTCGGGGAACACTGAAGCTTTCTTT.

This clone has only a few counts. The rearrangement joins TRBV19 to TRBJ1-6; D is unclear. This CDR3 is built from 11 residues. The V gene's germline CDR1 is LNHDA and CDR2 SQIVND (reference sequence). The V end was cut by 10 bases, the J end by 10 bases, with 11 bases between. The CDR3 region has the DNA TGTGCCACCGGCCGGGGATCACCCCTCCACTTT. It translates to CATGRGSPLHF.

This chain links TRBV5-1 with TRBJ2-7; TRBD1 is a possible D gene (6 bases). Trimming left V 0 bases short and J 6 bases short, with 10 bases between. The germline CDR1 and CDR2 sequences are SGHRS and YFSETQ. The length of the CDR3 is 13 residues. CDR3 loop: CASSLGTGSEQYF. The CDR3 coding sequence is TGCGCCAGCAGCTTGGGAACAGGGAGCGAGCAGTACTTC.

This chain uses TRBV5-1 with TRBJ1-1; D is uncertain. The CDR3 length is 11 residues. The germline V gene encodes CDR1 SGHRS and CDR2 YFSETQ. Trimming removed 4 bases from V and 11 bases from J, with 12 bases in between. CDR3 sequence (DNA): TGCGCCAGCAGCGGGTCGGGTGCGGCTTTCTTT. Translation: CASSGSGAAFF.

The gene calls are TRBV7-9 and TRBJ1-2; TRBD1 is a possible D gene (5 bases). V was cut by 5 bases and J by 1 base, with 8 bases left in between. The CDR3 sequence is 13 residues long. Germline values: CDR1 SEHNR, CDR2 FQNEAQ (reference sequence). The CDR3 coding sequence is TGTGCCAGCAGCCCCAGGGATAACTATGGCTACACCTTC. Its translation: CASSPRDNYGYTF.

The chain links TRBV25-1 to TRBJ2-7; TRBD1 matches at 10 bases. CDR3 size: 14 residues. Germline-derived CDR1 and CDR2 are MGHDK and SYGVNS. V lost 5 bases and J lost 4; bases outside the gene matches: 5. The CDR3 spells CASSRPGQGYEQYF. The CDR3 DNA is TGTGCCAGCAGTAGACCGGGACAGGGGTACGAGCAGTACTTC.

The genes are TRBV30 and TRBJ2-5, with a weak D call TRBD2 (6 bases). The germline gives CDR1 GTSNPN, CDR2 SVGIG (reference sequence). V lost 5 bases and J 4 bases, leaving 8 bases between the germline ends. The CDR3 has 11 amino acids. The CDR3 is CAWASAETQYF. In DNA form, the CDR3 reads TGTGCCTGGGCTAGCGCAGAGACCCAGTACTTC.

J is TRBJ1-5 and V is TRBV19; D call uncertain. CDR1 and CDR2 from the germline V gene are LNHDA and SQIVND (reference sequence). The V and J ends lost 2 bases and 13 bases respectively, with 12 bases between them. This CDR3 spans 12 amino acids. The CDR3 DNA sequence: TGTGCCAGTAGTATAATCGCGGCTACTCAGCATTTT. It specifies CASSIIAATQHF.

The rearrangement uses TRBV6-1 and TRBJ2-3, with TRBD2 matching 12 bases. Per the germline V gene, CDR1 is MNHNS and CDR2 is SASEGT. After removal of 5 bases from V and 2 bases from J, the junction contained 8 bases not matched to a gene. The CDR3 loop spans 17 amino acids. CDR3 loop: CASSQGLAGWDTDTQYF. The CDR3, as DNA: TGTGCCAGCAGTCAAGGACTAGCGGGGTGGGACACAGATACGCAGTATTTT.

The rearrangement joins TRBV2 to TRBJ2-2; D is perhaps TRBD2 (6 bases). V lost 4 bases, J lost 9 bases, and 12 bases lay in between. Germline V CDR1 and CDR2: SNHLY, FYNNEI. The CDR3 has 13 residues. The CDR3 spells CASSVGGVRELFF. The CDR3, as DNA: TGTGCCAGCAGTGTCGGGGGAGTGAGGGAGCTGTTTTTT. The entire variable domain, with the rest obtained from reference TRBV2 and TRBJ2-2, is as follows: EPEVTQTPSHQVTQMGQEVILRCVPISNHLYFYWYRQILGQKVEFLVSFYNNEISEKSEIFDDQFSVERPDGSNFTLKIRSTKLEDSAMYFCASSVGGVRELFFGEGSRLTVL.

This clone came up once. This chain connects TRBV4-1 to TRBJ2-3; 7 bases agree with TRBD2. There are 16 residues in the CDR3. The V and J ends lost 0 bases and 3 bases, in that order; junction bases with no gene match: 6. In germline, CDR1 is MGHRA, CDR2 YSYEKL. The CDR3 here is CASSQEKWGGTDTQYF. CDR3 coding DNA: TGCGCCAGCAGCCAAGAGAAATGGGGGGGAACAGATACGCAGTATTTT.

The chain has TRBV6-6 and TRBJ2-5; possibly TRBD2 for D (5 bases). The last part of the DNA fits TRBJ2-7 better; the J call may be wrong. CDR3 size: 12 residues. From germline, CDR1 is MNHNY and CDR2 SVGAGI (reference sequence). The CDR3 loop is CASSRTVYEQYF. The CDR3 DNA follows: TGTGCCAGCAGCCGGACTGTCTACGAGCAGTACTTC.

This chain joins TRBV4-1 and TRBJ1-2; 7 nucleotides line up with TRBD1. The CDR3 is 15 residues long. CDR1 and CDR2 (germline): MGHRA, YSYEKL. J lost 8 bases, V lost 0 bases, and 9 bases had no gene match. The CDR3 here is CASSQDLGTVQGYTF. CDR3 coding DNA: TGCGCCAGCAGCCAAGATCTCGGGACAGTCCAGGGCTACACCTTC.

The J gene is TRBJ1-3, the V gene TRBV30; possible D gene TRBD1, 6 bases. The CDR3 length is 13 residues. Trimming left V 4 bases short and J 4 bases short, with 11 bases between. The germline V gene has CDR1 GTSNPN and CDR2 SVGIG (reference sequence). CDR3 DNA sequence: TGTGCCTGGAACAGGGCGGCAGGAAACACCATATATTTT. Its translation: CAWNRAAGNTIYF.

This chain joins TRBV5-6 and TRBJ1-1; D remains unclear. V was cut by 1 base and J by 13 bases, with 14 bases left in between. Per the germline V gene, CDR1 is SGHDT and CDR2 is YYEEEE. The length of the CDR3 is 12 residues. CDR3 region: CASSLWADVGFF. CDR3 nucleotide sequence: TGTGCCAGCAGCTTGTGGGCAGACGTCGGTTTCTTT.

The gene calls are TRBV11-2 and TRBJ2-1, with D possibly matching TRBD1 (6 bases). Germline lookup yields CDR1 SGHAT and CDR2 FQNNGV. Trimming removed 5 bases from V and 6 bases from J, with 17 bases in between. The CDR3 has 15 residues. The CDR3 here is CASSPFRGSGNEQFF. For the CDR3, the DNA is TGTGCCAGCAGCCCATTCAGGGGTTCGGGCAATGAGCAGTTCTTC.

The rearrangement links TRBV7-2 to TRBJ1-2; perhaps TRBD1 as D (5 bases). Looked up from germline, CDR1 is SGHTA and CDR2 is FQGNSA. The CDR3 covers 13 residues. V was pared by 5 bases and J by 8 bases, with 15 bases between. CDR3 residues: CASSPDSSYGYTF. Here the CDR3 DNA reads TGTGCCAGCAGCCCCGACAGTTCTTACGGCTACACCTTC.